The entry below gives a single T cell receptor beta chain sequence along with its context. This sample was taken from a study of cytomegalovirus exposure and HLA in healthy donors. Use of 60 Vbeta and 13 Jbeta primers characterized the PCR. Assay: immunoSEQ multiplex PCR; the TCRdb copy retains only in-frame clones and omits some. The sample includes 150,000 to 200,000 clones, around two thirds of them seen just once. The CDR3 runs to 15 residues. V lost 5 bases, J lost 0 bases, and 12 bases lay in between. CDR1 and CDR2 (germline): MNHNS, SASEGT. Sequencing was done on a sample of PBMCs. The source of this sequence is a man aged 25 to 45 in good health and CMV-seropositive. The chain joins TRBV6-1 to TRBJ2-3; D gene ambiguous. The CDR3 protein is CASSSATRSTDTQYF. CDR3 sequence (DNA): TGTGCCAGCAGTTCCGCGACAAGGAGCACAGATACGCAGTATTTT.